This T cell receptor beta chain derives from a study of Ad26.COV2.S vaccination and SARS-CoV-2 variants (TCRdb year 2021). At the level of the whole study: Donors in the vaccine arm were drawn from COV1001, a phase I-IIa trial of Ad26.COV2.S in healthy adults that was multicentre, randomized, double-blind and placebo-controlled. Ad26.COV2.S was administered intramuscularly at a dose of 5x10^10 or 1x10^11 viral particles, either as one shot or as two shots given 56 days apart. The specificity and breadth of SARS-CoV-2-reactive T cell receptors after Ad26.COV2.S vaccination were assessed by TCRbeta repertoire sequencing. The TCR-sequenced set comprised approximately 32 samples: some 20 Ad26.COV2.S vaccine recipients, 5 placebo recipients and 8 SARS-CoV-2 convalescent individuals. Trial participants were randomized into five groups of five: low-dose or high-dose Ad26.COV2.S given once or twice, or placebo on both occasions. Blinding of investigators to trial group allocation was maintained during experiments and outcome assessment.

TCRbeta CDR3 regions were sequenced with the immunoSEQ Assay. After extraction, genomic DNA underwent amplification by bias-controlled multiplex PCR, followed by high-throughput sequencing. Per the authors' processing: Collapsing and filtering of sequences were performed to quantify the absolute abundance of each unique TCRbeta CDR3 region. Usable DNA was measured by amplifying reference genes present in all nucleated cells, and TCRbeta template counts were normalized to that usable DNA to estimate T cell fraction. Repertoire TCRs were annotated as SARS-CoV-2-specific when V gene, CDR3 amino acid sequence and J gene were exactly matched to a known reactive TCR set. The reference SARS-CoV-2 TCR set was obtained from MIRA and was filtered for enrichment in COVID-19-positive ImmuneCODE repertoires, whereby public or cross-reactive TCRs were removed. Using the MIRA antigens, annotated TCRs were further analysed by specific ORF or by position within an ORF. Breadth was defined as the number of annotated unique rearrangements divided by the total number of unique productive rearrangements, and depth was defined as the summed frequency of the annotated unique rearrangements. Group comparisons of TCR breadth used two-sided Wilcoxon rank-sum tests. TCRdb provides this immuneACCESS table in a form limited to in-frame rearrangements. Some clones are lacking; in checked studies, under half of them reflect an unresolved V gene, and why the rest are absent is not known. V and J calls and clone size are as listed in that table; D and trimming were resolved from the DNA. The sample data list 300,000 to 350,000 clones, and approximately 90% of these were observed just once. Under 6% of the sample is taken by the ten largest.

The treatment or condition label here, explained by the study, means: 15 to 20 received Ad26.COV2.S at low or high dose, single or two shots; about 5 received placebo; per-sample allocation not given. For vaccine and placebo recipients, the sequenced repertoires came from samples collected on day 63 after the first injection. Between 29 July and 7 August 2020, Cohort 1b enrolled about two dozen adults aged 18-55 years at one site in Boston, USA. As a vaccine, Ad26.COV2.S was a replication-incompetent adenovirus type 26 vector that expressed a prefusion-stabilized SARS-CoV-2 spike protein derived from the original Wuhan strain. Findings and caveats that apply to the study as a whole: Vaccine and placebo recipients had comparable non-spike TCR breadth, which fits with the vaccine containing only spike. After vaccination, spike-specific CD8+ and CD4+ T cell responses were reported to show substantial breadth. The study was not powered to compare responses between vaccine doses or regimens. The authors noted that total T cell responses may have been underestimated by the TCR breadth and depth analyses. Compared with placebo recipients, Ad26.COV2.S recipients showed higher spike-specific TCR breadth (P = 0.0014).

Comment on this clone: There is no known antigen for this receptor. The record has no base qualities; no much larger clone is one base away.

At the junction V is shortened by 1 base and J by 3 bases; bases outside the gene matches: 7. CDR1 and CDR2 are drawn from the germline V gene: MDHEN, SYDVKM. The CDR3 sequence holds 17 residues, the cysteine and phenylalanine included. The entry retains the CDR3 DNA only, 51 bases that are in frame from base 1. The sample consisted of peripheral blood, taken in a trial of Ad26.COV2.S vaccine versus placebo. The clonotype comes from a person between 18 and 60 years old who received the Ad26.COV2.S COVID-19 vaccine or a placebo. The receptor chain draws on TRBV28 and TRBJ2-1, with TRBD2 matching 9 junction bases. The nucleotide sequence is given as TGTGCCAGCAGTTTATTTCCTAGCGGGGATTACTACAATGAGCAGTTCTTC. The encoded protein is CASSLFPSGDYYNEQFF.